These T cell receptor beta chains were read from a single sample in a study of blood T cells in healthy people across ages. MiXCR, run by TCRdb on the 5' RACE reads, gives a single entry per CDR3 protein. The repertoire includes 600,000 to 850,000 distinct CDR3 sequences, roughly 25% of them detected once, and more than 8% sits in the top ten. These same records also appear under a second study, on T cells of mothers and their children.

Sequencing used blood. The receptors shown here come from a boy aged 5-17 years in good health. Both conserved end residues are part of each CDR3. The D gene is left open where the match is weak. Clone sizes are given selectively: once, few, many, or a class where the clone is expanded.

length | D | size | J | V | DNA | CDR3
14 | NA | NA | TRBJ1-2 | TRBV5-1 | TGCGCCAGCAGCTTGGGCGAAGACGTCTATGGCTACACCTTC | CASSLGEDVYGYTF
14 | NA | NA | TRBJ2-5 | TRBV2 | TGTGCCAGCAGTGAGGTGTGGGGGACCGGGACCCAGTACTTC | CASSEVWGTGTQYF
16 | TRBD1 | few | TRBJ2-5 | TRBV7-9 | TGTGCCAGCAGCGAATACGAGTGGACAGGCCAAGAGACCCAGTACTTC | CASSEYEWTGQETQYF
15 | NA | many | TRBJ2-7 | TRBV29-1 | TGCAGCGCGATCCCTTCGGCTGGGCGGGCCTACGAGCAGTACTTC | CSAIPSAGRAYEQYF
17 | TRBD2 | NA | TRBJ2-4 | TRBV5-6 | TGTGCCAGCAGCTTGGCTCTGCGGGGGATAGCCAAAAACATTCAGTACTTC | CASSLALRGIAKNIQYF
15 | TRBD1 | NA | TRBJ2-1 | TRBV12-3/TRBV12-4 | TGTGCCAGCAGTTGGGGACAGGGGACACTCAATGAGCAGTTCTTC | CASSWGQGTLNEQFF
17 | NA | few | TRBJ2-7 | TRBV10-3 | TGTGCCATCAGTGACCCCTGGGCCAGTAACAGGGATCACGAGCAGTACTTC | CAISDPWASNRDHEQYF
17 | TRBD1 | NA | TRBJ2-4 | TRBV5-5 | TGTGCCAGCAGCTTACAATCACGGGCGTTGACAGGGGACATTCAGTACTTC | CASSLQSRALTGDIQYF
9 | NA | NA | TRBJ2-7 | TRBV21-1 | TGTGCCAGCAGAGGAAACGGAAACTTC | CASRGNGNF
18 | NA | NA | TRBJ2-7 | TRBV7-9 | TGTGCCAGCAGCTTAGAGACCGGGGCAGCATGGGCTTCCTACGAGCAGTACTTC | CASSLETGAAWASYEQYF
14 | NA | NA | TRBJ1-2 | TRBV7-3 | TGTGCCAGCAGCTTAATGGGGGGGCGCGATGGCTACACCTTC | CASSLMGGRDGYTF
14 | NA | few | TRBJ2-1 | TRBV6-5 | TGTGCCAGCAGTTACTCGGCCGTAGGGAGTGAGCAGTTCTTC | CASSYSAVGSEQFF
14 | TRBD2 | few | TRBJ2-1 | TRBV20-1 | TGCAGTGCTAGGGGGGGGGTTCTGTACAATGAGCAGTTCTTC | CSARGGVLYNEQFF
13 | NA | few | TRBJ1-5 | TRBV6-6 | TGTGCCAGCAGGGGACATAGCAATCAGCCCCAGCATTTT | CASRGHSNQPQHF
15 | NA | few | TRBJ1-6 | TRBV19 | TGTGCCAGTAGTATCTCGGGGGTAGGAGGTTCACCCCTCCACTTT | CASSISGVGGSPLHF
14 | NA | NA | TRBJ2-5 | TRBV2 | TGTGCCAGCAGTGAGACTTGGGGAGGAGAGACCCAGTACTTC | CASSETWGGETQYF
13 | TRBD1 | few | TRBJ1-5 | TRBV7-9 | TGTGCCAGCAGCTTAGCCACAGGGGAGCCCCAGCATTTT | CASSLATGEPQHF
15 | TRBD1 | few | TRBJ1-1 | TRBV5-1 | TGCGCCAGCAGCTCGACCGGGACAGGGTCTCCCGAAGCTTTCTTT | CASSSTGTGSPEAFF
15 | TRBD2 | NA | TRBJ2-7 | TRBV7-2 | TGTGCCAGCAGCTACCCCACTAGCGGGAAGGGCGAGCAGTACTTC | CASSYPTSGKGEQYF
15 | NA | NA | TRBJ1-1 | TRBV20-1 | TGCAGTGCAAGAACGACATTGCCATTGAACACTGAAGCTTTCTTT | CSARTTLPLNTEAFF
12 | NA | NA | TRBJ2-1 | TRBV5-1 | TGCGCCAGCGTGAGCGGCCACAATGAGCAGTTCTTC | CASVSGHNEQFF
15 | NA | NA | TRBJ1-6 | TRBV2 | TGTGCCACCAAGGTGACCGAACCGGTTAATTCACCCCTCCACTTT | CATKVTEPVNSPLHF
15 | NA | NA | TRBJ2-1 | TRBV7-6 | TGTGCCAGCAGCTTACGAGGAGTACTTTACAATGAGCAGTTCTTC | CASSLRGVLYNEQFF
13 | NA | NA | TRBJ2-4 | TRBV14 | TGTGCCAGCAGCCAACGTGGGATAAACATTCAGTACTTC | CASSQRGINIQYF
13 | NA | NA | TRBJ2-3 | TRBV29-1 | TGCAGCGTTTCCCACAGGGTAACGGATACGCAGTATTTT | CSVSHRVTDTQYF
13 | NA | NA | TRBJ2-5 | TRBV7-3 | TGTGCCAGCAGCTCCCTCCCAAGGGAGACCCAGTACTTC | CASSSLPRETQYF
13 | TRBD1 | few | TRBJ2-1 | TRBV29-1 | TGCAGCGGACGGGACAGCTCCTACAATGAGCAGTTCTTC | CSGRDSSYNEQFF
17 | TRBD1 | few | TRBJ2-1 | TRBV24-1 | TGTGCCACCAGTGAACCCTTTCCGGGACAGGGGTATAATGAGCAGTTCTTC | CATSEPFPGQGYNEQFF
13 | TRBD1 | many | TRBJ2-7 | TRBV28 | TGTGCCAGCAGTTTAGCAGGGGGCCACGAGCAGTACTTC | CASSLAGGHEQYF